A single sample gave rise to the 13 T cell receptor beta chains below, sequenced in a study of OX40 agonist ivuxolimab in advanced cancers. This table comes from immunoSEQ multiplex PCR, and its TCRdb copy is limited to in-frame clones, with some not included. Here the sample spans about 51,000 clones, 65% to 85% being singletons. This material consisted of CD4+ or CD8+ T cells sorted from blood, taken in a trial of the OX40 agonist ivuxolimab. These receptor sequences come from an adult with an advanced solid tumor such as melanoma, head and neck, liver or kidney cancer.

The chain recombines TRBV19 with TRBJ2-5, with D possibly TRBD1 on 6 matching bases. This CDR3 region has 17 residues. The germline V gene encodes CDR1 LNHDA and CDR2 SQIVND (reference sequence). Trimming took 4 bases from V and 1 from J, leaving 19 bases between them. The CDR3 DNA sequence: TGTGCCAGTAGTAATCCCGCCTGGGAAGGGGGCCAAGAGACCCAGTACTTC. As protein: CASSNPAWEGGQETQYF. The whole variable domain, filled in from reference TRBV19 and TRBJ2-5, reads DGGITQSPKYLFRKEGQNVTLSCEQNLNHDAMYWYRQDPGQGLRLIYYSQIVNDFQKGDIAEGYSVSREKKESFPLTVTSAQKNPTAFYLCASSNPAWEGGQETQYFGPGTRLLVL.

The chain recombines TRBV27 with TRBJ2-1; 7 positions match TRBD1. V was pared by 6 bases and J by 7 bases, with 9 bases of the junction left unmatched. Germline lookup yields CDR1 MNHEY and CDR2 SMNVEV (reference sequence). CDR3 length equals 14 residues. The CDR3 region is CASRRGQILNEQFF. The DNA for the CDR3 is TGTGCCAGCAGGAGGGGGCAGATACTAAATGAGCAGTTCTTC.

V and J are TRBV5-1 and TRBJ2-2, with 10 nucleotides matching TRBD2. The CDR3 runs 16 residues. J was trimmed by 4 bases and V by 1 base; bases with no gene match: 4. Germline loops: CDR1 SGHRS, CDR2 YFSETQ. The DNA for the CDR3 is TGCGCCAGCAGCTTGCCGAGCGGGAGGGCCACCGGGGAGCTGTTTTTT. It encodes CASSLPSGRATGELFF.

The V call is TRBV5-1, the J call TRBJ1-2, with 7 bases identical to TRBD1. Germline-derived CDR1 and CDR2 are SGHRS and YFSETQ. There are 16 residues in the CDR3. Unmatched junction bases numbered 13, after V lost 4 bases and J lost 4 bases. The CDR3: CASSTATGARGYGYTF. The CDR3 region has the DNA TGCGCCAGCAGCACTGCCACAGGGGCTAGGGGCTATGGCTACACCTTC.

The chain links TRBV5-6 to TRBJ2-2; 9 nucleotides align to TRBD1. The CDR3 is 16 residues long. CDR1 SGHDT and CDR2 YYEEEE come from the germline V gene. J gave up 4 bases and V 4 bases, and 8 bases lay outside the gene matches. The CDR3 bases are TGTGCCAGCAGCCGCCGGGACAGGGTGTCCACCGGGGAGCTGTTTTTT. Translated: CASSRRDRVSTGELFF.

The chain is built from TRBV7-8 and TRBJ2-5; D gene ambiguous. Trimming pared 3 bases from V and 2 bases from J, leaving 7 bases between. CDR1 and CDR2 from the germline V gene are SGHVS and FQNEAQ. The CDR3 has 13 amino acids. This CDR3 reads CASSFGFQETQYF. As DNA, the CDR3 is TGTGCCAGCAGCTTTGGATTTCAAGAGACCCAGTACTTC.

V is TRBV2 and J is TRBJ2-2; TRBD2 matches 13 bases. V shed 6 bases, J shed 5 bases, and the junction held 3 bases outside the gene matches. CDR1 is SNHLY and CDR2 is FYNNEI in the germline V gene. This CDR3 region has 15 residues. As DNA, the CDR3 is TGTGCCAGCAGGGGGACTAGCGGGAAAACCGGGGAGCTGTTTTTT. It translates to CASRGTSGKTGELFF.

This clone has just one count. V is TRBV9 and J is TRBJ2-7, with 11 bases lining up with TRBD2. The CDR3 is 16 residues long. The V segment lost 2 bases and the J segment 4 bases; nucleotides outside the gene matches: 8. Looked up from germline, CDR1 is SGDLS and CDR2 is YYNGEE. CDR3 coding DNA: TGTGCCAGCAGCGTCTCCCTAGCGGGAGGTTCTTACGAGCAGTACTTC. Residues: CASSVSLAGGSYEQYF.

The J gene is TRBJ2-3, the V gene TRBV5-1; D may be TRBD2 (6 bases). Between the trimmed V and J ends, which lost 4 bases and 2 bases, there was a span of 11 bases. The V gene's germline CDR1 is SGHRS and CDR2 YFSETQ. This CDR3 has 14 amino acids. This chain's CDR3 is CASSTGVATDTQYF. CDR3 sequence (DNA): TGCGCCAGCAGCACGGGAGTCGCCACAGATACGCAGTATTTT.

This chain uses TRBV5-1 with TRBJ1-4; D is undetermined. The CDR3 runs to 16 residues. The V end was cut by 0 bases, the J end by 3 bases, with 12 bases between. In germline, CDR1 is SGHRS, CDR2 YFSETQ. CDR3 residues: CASSLDRPTANEKLFF. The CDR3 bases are TGCGCCAGCAGCTTGGACCGACCTACGGCTAATGAAAAACTGTTTTTT.

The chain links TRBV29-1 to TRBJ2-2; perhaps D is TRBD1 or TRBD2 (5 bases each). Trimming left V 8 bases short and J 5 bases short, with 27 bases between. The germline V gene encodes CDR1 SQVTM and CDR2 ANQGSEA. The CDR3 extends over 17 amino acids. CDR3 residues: CSPKPEGSSTGTGELFF. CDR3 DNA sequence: TGCAGCCCTAAACCCGAGGGGTCTTCAACGGGGACCGGGGAGCTGTTTTTT.

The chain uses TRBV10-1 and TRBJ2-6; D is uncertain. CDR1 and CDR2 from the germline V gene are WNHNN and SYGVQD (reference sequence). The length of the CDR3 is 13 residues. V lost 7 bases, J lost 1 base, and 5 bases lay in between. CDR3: CASIPSGANVLTF. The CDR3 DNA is TGCGCCAGCATCCCTTCTGGGGCCAACGTCCTGACTTTC.

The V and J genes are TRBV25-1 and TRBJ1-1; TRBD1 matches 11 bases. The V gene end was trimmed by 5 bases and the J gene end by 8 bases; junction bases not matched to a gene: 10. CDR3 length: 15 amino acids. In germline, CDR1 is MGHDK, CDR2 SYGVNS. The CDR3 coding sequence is TGTGCCAGCAGTAAAGGGACAGGGGGAAGAAACGAAGCTTTCTTT. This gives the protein CASSKGTGGRNEAFF. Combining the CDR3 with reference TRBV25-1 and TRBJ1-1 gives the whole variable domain EADIYQTPRYLVIGTGKKITLECSQTMGHDKMYWYQQDPGMELHLIHYSYGVNSTEKGDLSSESTVSRIRTEHFPLTLESARPSHTSQYLCASSKGTGGRNEAFFGQGTRLTVV.